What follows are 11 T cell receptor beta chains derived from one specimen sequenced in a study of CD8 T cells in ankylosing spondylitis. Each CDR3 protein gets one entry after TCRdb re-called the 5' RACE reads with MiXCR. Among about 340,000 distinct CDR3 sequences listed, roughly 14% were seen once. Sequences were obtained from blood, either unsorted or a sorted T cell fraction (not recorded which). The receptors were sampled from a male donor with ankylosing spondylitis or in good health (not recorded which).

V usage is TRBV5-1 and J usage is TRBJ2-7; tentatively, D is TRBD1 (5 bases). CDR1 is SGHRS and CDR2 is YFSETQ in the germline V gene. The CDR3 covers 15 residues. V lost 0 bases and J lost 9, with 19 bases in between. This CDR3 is CASSLGEDMGTAQYF. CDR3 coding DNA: TGCGCCAGCAGCTTGGGTGAGGACATGGGTACGGCGCAGTACTTC.

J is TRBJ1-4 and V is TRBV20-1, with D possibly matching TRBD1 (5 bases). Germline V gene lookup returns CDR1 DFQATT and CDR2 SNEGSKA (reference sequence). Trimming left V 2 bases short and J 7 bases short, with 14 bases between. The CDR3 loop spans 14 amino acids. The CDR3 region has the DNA TGCAGTGCTAGATTTCAGGGAACTCCTGAAAAACTGTTTTTT. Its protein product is CSARFQGTPEKLFF.

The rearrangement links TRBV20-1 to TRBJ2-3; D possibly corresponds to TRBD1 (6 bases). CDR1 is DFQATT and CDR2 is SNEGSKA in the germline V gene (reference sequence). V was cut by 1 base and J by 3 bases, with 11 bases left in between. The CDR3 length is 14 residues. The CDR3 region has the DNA TGCAGTGCTAGAGGTGGGGGCACGACAGATACGCAGTATTTT. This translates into CSARGGGTTDTQYF.

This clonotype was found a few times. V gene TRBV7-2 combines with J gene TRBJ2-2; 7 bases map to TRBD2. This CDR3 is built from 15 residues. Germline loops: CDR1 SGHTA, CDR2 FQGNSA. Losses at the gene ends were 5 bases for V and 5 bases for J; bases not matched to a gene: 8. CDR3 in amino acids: CASSLTPGGTGELFF. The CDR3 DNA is TGTGCCAGCAGCCTTACCCCGGGGGGAACCGGGGAGCTGTTTTTT.

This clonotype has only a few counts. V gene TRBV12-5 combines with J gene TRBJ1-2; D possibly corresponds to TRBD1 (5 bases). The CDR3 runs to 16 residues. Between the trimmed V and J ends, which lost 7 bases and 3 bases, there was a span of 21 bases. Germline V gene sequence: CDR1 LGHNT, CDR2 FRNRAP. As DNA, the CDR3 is TGTGCTAGTGTTCGCCCGGGACTGGGAGTTGACTATGGCTACACCTTC. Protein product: CASVRPGLGVDYGYTF.

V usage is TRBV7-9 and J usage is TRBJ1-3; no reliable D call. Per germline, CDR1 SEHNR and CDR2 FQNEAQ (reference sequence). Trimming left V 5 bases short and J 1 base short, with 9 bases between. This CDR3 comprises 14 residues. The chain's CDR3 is CASSLGWSGNTIYF. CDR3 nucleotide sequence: TGTGCCAGCAGCCTGGGGTGGTCTGGAAACACCATATATTTT.

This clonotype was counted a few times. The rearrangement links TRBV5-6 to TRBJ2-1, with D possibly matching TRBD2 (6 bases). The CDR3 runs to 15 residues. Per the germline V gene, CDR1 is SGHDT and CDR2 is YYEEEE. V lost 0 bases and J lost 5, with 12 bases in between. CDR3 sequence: CASSLVGGDHNEQFF. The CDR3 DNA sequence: TGTGCCAGCAGCTTGGTGGGGGGAGACCACAATGAGCAGTTCTTC.

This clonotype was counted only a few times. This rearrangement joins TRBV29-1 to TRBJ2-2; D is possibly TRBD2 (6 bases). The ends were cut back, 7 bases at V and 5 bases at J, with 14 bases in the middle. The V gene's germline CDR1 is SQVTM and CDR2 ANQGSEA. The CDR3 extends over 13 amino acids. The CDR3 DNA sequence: TGCAGCGGAGGAGGCGGGAAGACCGGGGAGCTGTTTTTT. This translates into CSGGGGKTGELFF.

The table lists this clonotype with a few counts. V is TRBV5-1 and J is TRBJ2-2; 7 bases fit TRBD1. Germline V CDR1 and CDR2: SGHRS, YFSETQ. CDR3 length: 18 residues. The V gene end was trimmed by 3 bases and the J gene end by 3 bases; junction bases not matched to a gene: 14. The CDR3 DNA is TGCGCCAGCAGCTGGAGGACAGGAATGGGGCTCGACACCGGGGAGCTGTTTTTT. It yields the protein CASSWRTGMGLDTGELFF.

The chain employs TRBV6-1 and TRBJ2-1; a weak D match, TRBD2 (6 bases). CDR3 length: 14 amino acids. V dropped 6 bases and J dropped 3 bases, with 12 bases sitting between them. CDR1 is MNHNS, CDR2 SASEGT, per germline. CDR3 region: CASRPATSYNEQFF. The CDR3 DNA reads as TGTGCCAGCAGGCCAGCGACTAGCTACAATGAGCAGTTCTTC.

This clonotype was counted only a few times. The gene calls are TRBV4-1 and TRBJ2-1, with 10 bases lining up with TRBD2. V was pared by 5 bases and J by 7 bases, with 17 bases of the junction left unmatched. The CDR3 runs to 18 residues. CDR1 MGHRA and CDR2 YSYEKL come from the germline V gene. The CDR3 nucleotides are TGCGCCAGCAGCTCAGGGCTCGGACTAGCGGATAGTAGGAATGAGCAGTTCTTC. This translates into CASSSGLGLADSRNEQFF.